This T cell receptor (beta chain) was observed in a study of T cell responses to AZD1222 COVID-19 vaccine. Study findings and constraints: Increases in Spike-specific TCR breadth and depth were seen after two AZD1222 doses. Repertoires were collected only later (after the peak T cell response had occurred). The number of AZD1222 recipients seropositive at baseline was only five to seven. Most donors were white British and more were female, and clonal diversity was possibly underestimated.

Comments on this clone: Its antigen is still unknown.

TCRdb's copy holds only in-frame clones and misses some; the assay was immunoSEQ multiplex PCR. Found here are 92,000 or so clones, 85% to 90% of them singletons; the top ten hold roughly 24%. V lost 1 base to trimming and J lost 9 bases; unmatched junction nucleotides: 8. Germline assignment: CDR1 SGHTA and CDR2 FQGTGA. The CDR3 is made up of 14 amino acids. This specimen consisted of peripheral blood, obtained on day 0 of AZD1222 vaccination. This sequence was found in an adult in good health. V and J are TRBV7-3 and TRBJ2-7; 8 nucleotides align to TRBD1. In nucleotides, the CDR3 is TGTGCCAGCAGCTTAATAGGTCAGGGGGCCCTGCAGTACTTC. Protein sequence: CASSLIGQGALQYF.